This is a list of T cell receptor beta chains from one sample in a study of blood T cells in healthy people across ages. TCRdb independently ran MiXCR on the 5' RACE reads; one entry per CDR3 protein. The table shows approximately 1,000,000 distinct CDR3 sequences, with 35% to 50% occurring only once. The sample taken for sequencing was blood. The receptors were gathered from a woman in her fifties or sixties in good health. CDR3s include the opening cysteine and the closing phenylalanine or tryptophan.

>13|TRBV12-3/TRBV12-4|TRBJ2-1
CASRAAAGNEQFF
>15|TRBV27|TRBJ2-1
CASSLSTSGINEQFF
>13|TRBV11-2|TRBJ2-3
CASSLSLAGGQYF
>13|TRBV20-1|TRBJ1-1
CSAGSLQGLEAFF
>13|TRBV5-1|TRBJ2-7
CASSYAATYEQYF
>16|TRBV18|.
CASSLLGTSGTSEQYF
>15|TRBV29-1|TRBJ2-1
CSVYGGVGRNYEQFF
>15|TRBV3-1|TRBJ2-4
CASSQDRGGKNIQYF
>15|TRBV4-2|TRBJ2-3
CASSQGTGVTDTQYF
>14|TRBV27|TRBJ2-7
CASSFTGTTYEQYF
>13|TRBV29-1|TRBJ2-2
CSVDVGNTGELFF
>16|TRBV27|TRBJ2-1
CASRPSSGRARGEQFF
>15|TRBV7-6|.
CASSLAPAGLYEQYF
>14|TRBV15|.
CATSRVGEILEQYF
>15|TRBV27|.
CASSFQAGRGETQYF
>14|TRBV10-2|TRBJ1-5
CASSSRDSHQPQHF
>17|TRBV27|TRBJ2-1
CASSARAGAQGANEQFF
>14|TRBV7-6|TRBJ2-7
CASSLPSGRDEQYF
>16|TRBV7-3|TRBJ2-1
CASSLTPPPGQGIKFF
>14|TRBV27|TRBJ1-5
CASSLAGASQPQHF
>16|TRBV24-1|TRBJ2-1
CATSDPTSETYNEQFF
>16|TRBV27|TRBJ2-1
CASSPLLGGPYNEQFF
>17|TRBV27|TRBJ2-5
CASSLSRAKPHGETQYF
>12|TRBV7-9|TRBJ1-5
CASSHGRQPQHF
>15|TRBV5-1|TRBJ1-5
CASSLDAGSNQPQHF
>16|TRBV10-3|TRBJ2-5
CAISSVRGSDADRQYF
>14|TRBV6-6|TRBJ1-2
CASSFTGAAYGYTF
>16|TRBV4-2|TRBJ2-1
CASSRRTGGSYNEQFF
>16|TRBV27|TRBJ2-6
CASSKGVVSGANVLTF
>19|TRBV27|TRBJ1-2
CASSLLVSGAGSSPVGYTF
>14|TRBV2|TRBJ2-5
CASRTGQRGETQYF
>16|TRBV6-5|TRBJ2-6
CASSYRQGAGANVLTF
>14|TRBV20-1|TRBJ2-1
CSATREGNYNEQFF
>15|TRBV29-1|.
CSVELDRGRGETQYF
>11|TRBV6-5|TRBJ2-7
CASRSYYEQYF
>15|TRBV7-2|TRBJ2-5
CASSLAGRREETQYF
>15|TRBV20-1|TRBJ2-3
CSATPGLAGTDTQYF
>15|TRBV20-1|TRBJ2-5
CSASMLAGPQETQYF